This T cell receptor beta chain was observed in a study of OX40 agonist ivuxolimab in advanced cancers. Study overall: Antecedent anti-PD-1, anti-PD-L1 or anti-CTLA-4 therapy was permissible, with about 39% having received some.

Points from the study as a whole: Specificity for antigen went undetermined in the expanded peripheral T cells. On average, CD8+ T cells had more expanded clones than CD4+.

About this clone: What it binds is not known.

Sequenced by immunoSEQ multiplex PCR; TCRdb stores in-frame clones only, minus some. The sample contains approximately 89,000 clones, around 90% of which appear only once. Looked up from germline, CDR1 is GTSNPN and CDR2 is SVGIG (reference sequence). V lost 5 bases and J 4 bases, leaving 18 bases between the germline ends. This CDR3 comprises 16 residues. This specimen consisted of CD4+ or CD8+ T cells sorted from blood, obtained in a trial of the OX40 agonist ivuxolimab. The origin of this receptor is an adult with an advanced solid tumor such as melanoma, head and neck, liver or kidney cancer. This chain links TRBV30 with TRBJ1-6; the D gene is possibly TRBD1 (6 bases). CDR3 loop: CAWGGISTAYNSPLHF. The CDR3 bases are TGTGCCTGGGGGGGCATATCGACAGCTTATAATTCACCCCTCCACTTT.